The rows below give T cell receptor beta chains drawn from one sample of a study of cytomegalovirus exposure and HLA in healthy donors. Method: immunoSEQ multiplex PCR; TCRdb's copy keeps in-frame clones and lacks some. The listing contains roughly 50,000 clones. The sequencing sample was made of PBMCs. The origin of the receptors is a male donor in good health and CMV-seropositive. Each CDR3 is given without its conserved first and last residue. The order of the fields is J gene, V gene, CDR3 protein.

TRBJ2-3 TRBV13 ASSLGEAGVSTDTQY
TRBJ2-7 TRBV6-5 ASSLTSESSYEQY
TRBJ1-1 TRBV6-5 ASSYLQLAEAF
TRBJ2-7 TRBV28 ASSSQGATYEQY
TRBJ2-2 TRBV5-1 ASSPRGDTGELF
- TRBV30 ASQRGVSYEQY
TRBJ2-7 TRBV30 ATGGANEQY
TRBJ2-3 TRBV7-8 ASSSASDGTSGRDTQY
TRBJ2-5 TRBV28 ASSNVRGAETQY
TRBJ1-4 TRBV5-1 ASSPWGGDSNEKLF
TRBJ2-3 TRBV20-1 SADEDTQY
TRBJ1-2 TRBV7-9 ASSSPGSYGYT
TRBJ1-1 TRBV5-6 ASSFWDRVSDTEAF
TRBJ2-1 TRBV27 ASSSGSVNEQF
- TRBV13 ASSAVGQGADEQY
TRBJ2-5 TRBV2 ASSRGSGETQY
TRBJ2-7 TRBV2 ASSEVGVGEHEQY
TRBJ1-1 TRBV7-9 ASSLKDLGAF
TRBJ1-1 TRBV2 ASTREGTEAF
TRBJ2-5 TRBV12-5 ASGGGGSRETQY
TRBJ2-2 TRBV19 ASSPTGVTGELF
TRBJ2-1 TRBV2 ASSVRGISSYNEQF
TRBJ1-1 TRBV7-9 ASSLGGMNTEAF
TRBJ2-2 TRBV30 ACQTNTGELF
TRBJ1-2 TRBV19 ASSNRDLYGYT
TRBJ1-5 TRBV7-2 ASSLQGTSNQPQH
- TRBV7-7 ASSLAGGYEQY
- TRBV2 ASLGGGTLYEQY
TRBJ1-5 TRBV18 ASSPGTGYSNQPQH
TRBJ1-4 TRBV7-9 ASSSMGQGLEKLF
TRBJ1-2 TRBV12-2 ASRLEPRGDVSGYT
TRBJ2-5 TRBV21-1 ASSLAGRETQY
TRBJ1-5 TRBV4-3 ASSQEIGAYNQPQH
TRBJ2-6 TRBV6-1 ASSVTGFGANVLT
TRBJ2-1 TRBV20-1 SAEPGDEQF
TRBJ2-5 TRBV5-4 ASSLRGEETQY
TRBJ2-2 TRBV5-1 ASSARTANTGELF
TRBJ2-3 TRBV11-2 ASSLGTEPTDTQY
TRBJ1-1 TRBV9 ASSDVPDTEAF
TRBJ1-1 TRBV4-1 ASRGGGGNTEAF
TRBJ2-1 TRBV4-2 ASSQERAAGEQF
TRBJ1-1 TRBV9 ASSGGQSNTEAF
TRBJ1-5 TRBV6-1 ASSEMGVGQPQH
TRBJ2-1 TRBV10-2 ASSVGQGRYNEQF